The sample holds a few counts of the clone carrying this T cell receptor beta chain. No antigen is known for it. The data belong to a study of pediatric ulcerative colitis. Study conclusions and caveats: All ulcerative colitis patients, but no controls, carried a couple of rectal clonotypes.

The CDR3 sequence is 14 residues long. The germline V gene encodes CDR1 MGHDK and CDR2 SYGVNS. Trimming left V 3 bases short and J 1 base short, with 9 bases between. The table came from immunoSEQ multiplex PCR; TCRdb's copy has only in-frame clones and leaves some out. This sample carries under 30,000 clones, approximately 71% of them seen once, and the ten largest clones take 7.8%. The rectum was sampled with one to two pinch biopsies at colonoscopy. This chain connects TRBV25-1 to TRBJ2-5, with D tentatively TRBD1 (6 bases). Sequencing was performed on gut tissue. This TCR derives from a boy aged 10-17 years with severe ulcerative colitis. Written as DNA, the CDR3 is TGTGCCAGCAGTGATAGGGGGAGCCAAGAGACCCAGTACTTC. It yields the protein CASSDRGSQETQYF.